Listed here are 28 T cell receptor beta chains from one sample, sequenced in a study of blood T cells in healthy people across ages. With a J-beta primer mix and a sample-barcoded 5' primer, a second PCR ran about 6 to 11 cycles. TCRdb called the 5' RACE reads again in MiXCR, with one record for every CDR3 protein. This table holds 450,000 to 700,000 distinct CDR3 sequences, roughly a quarter found once. The specimen sequenced was blood. The receptor source for this set is a woman in her seventies in good health.

About this clonotype itself: Germline and junction disagree at one end, which may indicate a read error. The chain couples TRBV18 to TRBJ1-4, with 7 bases identical to TRBD1. The CDR3 spans 14 residues. Germline lookup yields CDR1 KGHSH and CDR2 LQKENI. Written as DNA, the CDR3 is TGTGCCAGCTCACCGACAGGGTTCGGCGAAAAACCGTTTTTT. It codes for CASSPTGFGEKPFF.

This clonotype was seen only a few times. This rearrangement joins TRBV5-1 to TRBJ2-7; 8 nucleotides line up with TRBD1. The CDR3 extends over 13 amino acids. Per germline, CDR1 SGHRS and CDR2 YFSETQ. The V and J ends lost 6 bases and 5 bases, in that order; junction bases with no gene match: 7. The CDR3 DNA reads as TGCGCCAGCACCACAGGGGGAAGGAACGAGCAGTACTTC. It yields the protein CASTTGGRNEQYF.

This clonotype occurred a few times. V gene TRBV7-9 combines with J gene TRBJ1-2; the D is unclear. The V end was cut by 1 base, the J end by 8 bases, with 14 bases between. The CDR3 spans 14 residues. The germline V gene has CDR1 SEHNR and CDR2 FQNEAQ (reference sequence). CDR3 region: CASSLVSPLGGYTF. CDR3 DNA sequence: TGTGCCAGCAGCTTAGTTTCCCCCTTGGGAGGCTACACCTTC.

This clonotype was observed a few times. The chain recombines TRBV9 with TRBJ1-4; D is unclear. This CDR3 is 14 amino acids long. Per germline, CDR1 SGDLS and CDR2 YYNGEE. Trimming left V 0 bases short and J 6 bases short, with 9 bases between. The CDR3 here is CASSVVGPDEKLFF. As DNA, the CDR3 is TGTGCCAGCAGCGTAGTGGGCCCCGATGAAAAACTGTTTTTT.

The gene calls are TRBV7-2 and TRBJ1-2, with a weak D call TRBD1 (6 bases). Germline loops: CDR1 SGHTA, CDR2 FQGNSA. V was clipped by 5 bases and J by 1 base, with 17 bases between them. The CDR3 consists of 16 residues. The CDR3 loop reads CASSPRTANYNYGYTF. The CDR3 DNA reads as TGTGCCAGCAGCCCCCGGACAGCCAACTATAACTATGGCTACACCTTC.

The genes are TRBV4-3 and TRBJ1-2; D not certain. Trimming removed 0 bases from V and 0 bases from J, with 20 bases in between. Germline V gene sequence: CDR1 LGHNA, CDR2 YSLEER. This CDR3 spans 19 amino acids. CDR3: CASSQDWEGASFTNYGYTF. The CDR3 coding sequence is TGCGCCAGCAGCCAAGATTGGGAGGGAGCCTCATTCACTAACTATGGCTACACCTTC.

This clonotype was seen a handful of times. The chain employs TRBV20-1 and TRBJ1-1; D possibly corresponds to TRBD1 (5 bases). This CDR3 region has 13 residues. The germline gives CDR1 DFQATT, CDR2 SNEGSKA (reference sequence). The germline V and J ends were trimmed by 5 bases and 5 bases, with 15 bases remaining between them. This CDR3 reads CSAPGQGRTEAFF. The CDR3 bases are TGCAGTGCTCCGGGGCAGGGACGTACTGAAGCTTTCTTT.

The chain joins TRBV24-1 to TRBJ2-1; perhaps TRBD2 as D (6 bases). Germline V gene lookup returns CDR1 KGHDR and CDR2 SFDVKD. Trimming shortened V by 4 bases and J by 4 bases, and 13 bases separated the two germline ends. The CDR3 is made up of 15 amino acids. CDR3 in DNA: TGTGCCACCAGTGACCCCCATGGGGGGTACAATGAGCAGTTCTTC. Translated: CATSDPHGGYNEQFF.

The rearrangement joins TRBV18 to TRBJ1-1, with a tentative D call TRBD1 (5 bases). In germline, CDR1 is KGHSH, CDR2 LQKENI. The CDR3 covers 17 residues. V lost 1 base to trimming and J lost 1 base, with 16 bases between them. The CDR3 nucleotides are TGTGCCAGCTCACCACTGGGACGCTCGGGCGGGAACACTGAAGCTTTCTTT. This translates into CASSPLGRSGGNTEAFF.

This clonotype was observed once. The gene calls are TRBV7-2 and TRBJ2-5; TRBD1 matches 7 bases. Judging by the DNA end, TRBJ2-7 fits better; the J call may be wrong. Germline V lookup: CDR1 SGHTA, CDR2 FQGNSA. The CDR3 consists of 14 residues. CDR3 nucleotides: TGTGCCAGCAGCCTACGGGACAGCGCCTACGAGCAGTACTTC. Translated, it gives CASSLRDSAYEQYF.

The J gene is TRBJ1-2, the V gene TRBV5-1; 8 nucleotides agree with TRBD1. The V and J ends lost 4 bases and 7 bases, in that order; junction bases with no gene match: 9. The germline V gene encodes CDR1 SGHRS and CDR2 YFSETQ. This CDR3 spans 14 amino acids. CDR3 loop: CASSQATGESGYTF. The CDR3 region has the DNA TGCGCCAGCAGCCAAGCGACAGGGGAAAGTGGCTACACCTTC.

This chain uses TRBV7-9 with TRBJ1-1; D is undetermined. Germline V gives CDR1 SEHNR, CDR2 FQNEAQ (reference sequence). This CDR3 region has 13 residues. The germline V and J ends were trimmed by 5 bases and 4 bases, with 11 bases remaining between them. In DNA, the CDR3 is TGTGCCAGCAGCCATACATCGTCCACTGAAGCTTTCTTT. This gives the protein CASSHTSSTEAFF.

As regards this clonotype: The junction departs from the called germline gene at one end, perhaps through a read error. The rearrangement uses TRBV7-2 and TRBJ2-5; 14 bases map to TRBD2. The CDR3 length is 16 residues. Germline V CDR1 and CDR2: SGHTA, FQGNSA. The CDR3 loop reads CASSFLGLAGAETQCF. CDR3 nucleotide sequence: TGTGCCAGCAGCTTCCTGGGACTAGCGGGGGCGGAGACCCAGTGCTTC.

The chain employs TRBV7-9 and TRBJ2-3, with TRBD2 identical over 7 bases. Germline trimming cut 5 bases from V and 6 bases from J; bases unmatched to any gene: 14. This CDR3 spans 16 amino acids. Germline V CDR1 and CDR2: SEHNR, FQNEAQ (reference sequence). Written as DNA, the CDR3 is TGTGCCAGCAGCCCCTCCTACCGGGGGGTGGGGGATACGCAGTATTTT. This encodes CASSPSYRGVGDTQYF.

This chain joins TRBV6-6 and TRBJ2-7; 11 bases agree with TRBD2. Losses at the gene ends were 7 bases for V and 1 base for J; bases not matched to a gene: 6. In germline, CDR1 is MNHNY, CDR2 SVGAGI (reference sequence). This CDR3 has 15 residues. CDR3 loop: CASNRGTSGSYEQYF. The CDR3 DNA sequence: TGTGCCAGCAATCGGGGGACTAGCGGATCCTACGAGCAGTACTTC.

The V call is TRBV6-1, the J call TRBJ1-5; unclear D gene. CDR3 length: 11 amino acids. Germline CDR1 reads MNHNS; CDR2 reads SASEGT. Between the trimmed V and J ends, which lost 5 bases and 3 bases, there was a span of 2 bases. The CDR3: CASSTNQPQHF. CDR3 DNA: TGTGCCAGCAGTACCAATCAGCCCCAGCATTTT.

This clonotype was detected ten times or more. The chain joins TRBV20-1 to TRBJ2-5, with 9 bases that match TRBD2. This CDR3 has 12 residues. CDR1 and CDR2 from the germline V gene are DFQATT and SNEGSKA (reference sequence). V lost 5 bases to trimming and J lost 5 bases; unmatched junction nucleotides: 3. The DNA of the CDR3 is TGCAGTGCTCGCGGGGGGGTGGAGACCCAGTACTTC. It encodes CSARGGVETQYF.

This clonotype was seen a few times. CDR3: CSASPRTNPGELFF. CDR3 nucleotides: TGCAGTGCTAGTCCCCGGACTAACCCCGGGGAGCTGTTTTTT. This sequence joins TRBV20-1 and TRBJ2-2; D is possibly TRBD2 (6 bases). V lost 3 bases to trimming and J lost 6 bases, with 14 bases between them. This CDR3 spans 14 amino acids. The germline V gene encodes CDR1 DFQATT and CDR2 SNEGSKA (reference sequence).

The J gene is TRBJ2-4, the V gene TRBV7-9, with unresolved D. Trimming took off 5 bases at V and 4 bases at J, with 12 bases between the two ends. CDR1 and CDR2 (germline): SEHNR, FQNEAQ (reference sequence). CDR3 length: 14 amino acids. This chain's CDR3 is CASSPIPPKNIQYF. The CDR3 nucleotides read TGTGCCAGCAGCCCTATCCCCCCTAAAAACATTCAGTACTTC.

This chain joins TRBV20-1 and TRBJ2-3, with D perhaps TRBD1 (6 bases). This CDR3 spans 12 amino acids. V lost 8 bases and J 6 bases, leaving 15 bases between the germline ends. The germline V gene encodes CDR1 DFQATT and CDR2 SNEGSKA (reference sequence). Here the CDR3 reads CSSNRVADTQYF. The CDR3 nucleotides read TGCAGTTCCAACAGGGTTGCTGATACGCAGTATTTT.

CDR3 sequence reads: CASTRGREVDGQFF. CDR3 in DNA: TGTGCCAGCACCCGGGGGAGGGAGGTGGATGGGCAGTTCTTC. The rearrangement uses TRBV7-9 and TRBJ2-5; the match to TRBD2 covers 7 bases. The DNA end is more similar to TRBJ2-1, so the J call may be wrong. CDR3 length: 14 amino acids. Germline-derived CDR1 and CDR2 are SEHNR and FQNEAQ (reference sequence).

V usage is TRBV20-1 and J usage is TRBJ1-1; D is perhaps TRBD1 (6 bases). CDR3 length: 12 amino acids. The V gene lost 4 bases and the J gene lost 1 base, with 7 bases spanning the gap. CDR1 and CDR2 (germline): DFQATT, SNEGSKA (reference sequence). The DNA of the CDR3 is TGCAGTGCTACGGGACAGAACACTGAAGCTTTCTTT. It translates to CSATGQNTEAFF.

Only a few counts were recorded for this clonotype. This chain links TRBV20-1 with TRBJ2-1; D call uncertain. The CDR3 runs to 11 residues. Trimming cost V 5 bases and J 4 bases, with 6 bases left between them. CDR1 is DFQATT and CDR2 is SNEGSKA in the germline V gene (reference sequence). Here the CDR3 reads CSAGVYNEQFF. CDR3 sequence (DNA): TGCAGTGCTGGTGTGTACAATGAGCAGTTCTTC.

This clonotype was detected only a few times. The junction and the germline gene differ at one end; a read error may be behind it. The V call is TRBV7-2, the J call TRBJ2-5, with TRBD2 matching 12 bases. The V gene's germline CDR1 is SGHTA and CDR2 FQGNSA. The CDR3 is 14 residues long. DNA of the CDR3: TGTGCCAGCAGCTTAAGACTAGCGGGGGCCCACTTCCGCTTC. Protein: CASSLRLAGAHFRF.

The CDR3 DNA reads TGCAGTGCTAGCATCCAGGGGAGGCAGTACTTC. It translates to CSASIQGRQYF. This chain uses TRBV20-1 with TRBJ2-7, with a tentative D call TRBD1 (6 bases). CDR1 is DFQATT and CDR2 is SNEGSKA in the germline V gene (reference sequence). The CDR3 spans 11 residues. The germline V and J ends were trimmed by 3 bases and 9 bases, with 12 bases remaining between them.

The rearrangement joins TRBV5-1 to TRBJ2-2, with 8 nucleotides matching TRBD2. The CDR3 spans 16 residues. CDR1 is SGHRS, CDR2 YFSETQ, per germline. Losses at the gene ends were 5 bases for V and 4 bases for J; bases not matched to a gene: 10. CDR3 bases: TGCGCCAGCAGTTTTAGCGGGGCCCCGAGCACCGGGGAGCTGTTTTTT. This encodes CASSFSGAPSTGELFF.

The chain couples TRBV30 to TRBJ2-5; TRBD1 is a possible D gene (6 bases). The CDR3 totals 15 residues. Trimming took 2 bases from V and 7 from J, leaving 20 bases between them. Germline CDR1 GTSNPN, CDR2 SVGIG (reference sequence). CDR3 in amino acids: CAWSPMRTARGTQYF. In DNA form, the CDR3 reads TGTGCCTGGAGTCCAATGAGGACAGCTCGGGGGACCCAGTACTTC.

The chain is built from TRBV25-1 and TRBJ2-3; a possible D gene is TRBD2 (7 bases). V lost 1 base and J lost 2, with 16 bases in between. The CDR3 sequence is 17 residues long. The germline V gene has CDR1 MGHDK and CDR2 SYGVNS. As DNA, the CDR3 is TGTGCCAGCAGTGAATTGCCTGCGGGGGCTATCACAGATACGCAGTATTTT. Translated: CASSELPAGAITDTQYF.